The 14 T cell receptor beta chains reported below all come from one sample, sequenced in a study of tumor T cells in aggressive B-cell lymphoma. The protocol was immunoSEQ multiplex PCR, while the TCRdb copy is restricted to in-frame clones and leaves out a portion. Found here are fewer than 7,000 clones, less than 90% of them singletons; the top ten hold 2.5% to 3%. Sample: tumor tissue. The receptors come from an adult with diffuse large B cell lymphoma.

The V and J genes are TRBV7-8 and TRBJ1-5; D ambiguous. The V and J ends lost 4 bases and 0 bases respectively, with 10 bases between them. Germline CDR1 SGHVS, CDR2 FQNEAQ. The CDR3 sequence is 15 residues long. Here the CDR3 DNA reads TGTGCCAGCAGCTCGCACAGCAATAGCAATCAGCCCCAGCATTTT. Translating gives CASSSHSNSNQPQHF.

The chain links TRBV5-1 to TRBJ2-2, with 9 bases matching TRBD1. V lost 0 bases to trimming and J lost 5 bases; unmatched junction nucleotides: 5. There are 16 residues in the CDR3. CDR1 SGHRS and CDR2 YFSETQ come from the germline V gene. This CDR3 reads CASSLVGTGITGELFF. The CDR3 DNA reads as TGCGCCAGCAGCTTGGTTGGGACAGGGATTACCGGGGAGCTGTTTTTT.

This sequence joins TRBV11-2 and TRBJ1-4, with D uncertain. Germline V gene lookup returns CDR1 SGHAT and CDR2 FQNNGV. Trimming removed 1 base at V and 7 bases at J, with 10 bases between. This CDR3 is 14 amino acids long. CDR3 sequence: CASSLGGVGEKLFF. The CDR3 DNA reads as TGTGCCAGCAGCTTAGGGGGAGTGGGTGAAAAACTGTTTTTT.

This chain joins TRBV5-6 and TRBJ2-3, with 11 bases aligning to TRBD1. The V gene's germline CDR1 is SGHDT and CDR2 YYEEEE. The CDR3 consists of 17 residues. V shed 0 bases and J 10 bases; nucleotides not matched to a gene: 13. Written as DNA, the CDR3 is TGTGCCAGCAGCTTGGCAACCTGGACAGGGGGCAATTTTGCGCAGTATTTT. Amino acids: CASSLATWTGGNFAQYF.

The chain combines TRBV6-5 with TRBJ2-1; TRBD2 matches 7 bases. The V and J ends lost 6 bases and 9 bases, in that order; junction bases with no gene match: 5. Germline V gene lookup returns CDR1 MNHEY and CDR2 SVGAGI. This CDR3 comprises 12 residues. CDR3 region: CASSSGTLEQFF. The CDR3 DNA reads TGTGCCAGCAGCAGCGGGACTCTTGAGCAGTTCTTC.

The V gene is TRBV19, the J gene TRBJ1-5, with 7 positions matching TRBD1. This CDR3 contains 15 residues. V lost 3 bases and J lost 1; bases outside the gene matches: 3. Germline V gives CDR1 LNHDA, CDR2 SQIVND (reference sequence). CDR3 in amino acids: CASSIGGQSNQPQHF. Written as DNA, the CDR3 is TGTGCCAGTAGTATCGGGGGACAGAGCAATCAGCCCCAGCATTTT.

The gene calls are TRBV19 and TRBJ1-3; TRBD1 might be the D (5 bases). Germline CDR1 reads LNHDA; CDR2 reads SQIVND (reference sequence). This CDR3 is built from 13 residues. The V end was cut by 5 bases, the J end by 8 bases, with 13 bases between. As DNA, the CDR3 is TGTGCCAGTAGTGCGAGGACGGGGGACACCATATATTTT. Amino acids: CASSARTGDTIYF.

The sample holds a few counts of this clone. The V gene is TRBV7-6, the J gene TRBJ2-7; D gene unclear. The CDR3 spans 13 residues. The V gene lost 5 bases and the J gene lost 4 bases, with 12 bases spanning the gap. Germline CDR1 reads SGHVS; CDR2 reads FNYEAQ. This CDR3 reads CASSQSPSYEQYF. The CDR3, as DNA: TGTGCCAGCAGCCAAAGCCCATCTTACGAGCAGTACTTC.

As concerns this clone: Distinct nucleotide sequences in the sample also encode this CDR3. The chain couples TRBV19 to TRBJ1-2; D gene uncertain. Germline V gene data show CDR1 as LNHDA and CDR2 as SQIVND (reference sequence). V was clipped by 1 base and J by 0 bases, with 6 bases between them. CDR3 length: 14 amino acids. CDR3 sequence reads: CASSIGSANYGYTF. In nucleotides, the CDR3 is TGTGCCAGTAGTATAGGTTCCGCTAACTATGGCTACACCTTC.

The rearrangement uses TRBV4-2 and TRBJ2-5; no definite D call. Germline V CDR1 and CDR2: LGHNA, YNFKEQ. The CDR3 extends over 12 amino acids. The V end was cut by 2 bases, the J end by 5 bases, with 6 bases between. CDR3 region: CASSQNRETQYF. The DNA for the CDR3 is TGTGCCAGCAGCCAAAACCGGGAGACCCAGTACTTC.

Comment on this clone: The identical CDR3 is also encoded by other nucleotide sequences in the sample. The CDR3 reads CASSIGSANYGYTF. CDR3 DNA: TGTGCCAGTAGTATAGGGAGCGCTAACTATGGCTACACCTTC. The genes are TRBV19 and TRBJ1-2; D gene ambiguous. The V gene lost 1 base and the J gene lost 0 bases, with 6 bases spanning the gap. Germline V gene lookup returns CDR1 LNHDA and CDR2 SQIVND (reference sequence). The CDR3 length is 14 residues.

Only a few counts were recorded for this clone. The chain combines TRBV6-1 with TRBJ1-1, with 7 bases matching TRBD1. V trimming: 5 bases; J trimming: 0 bases; junction bases outside the gene matches: 3. The length of the CDR3 is 14 residues. Germline V CDR1 and CDR2: MNHNS, SASEGT. The CDR3 loop is CASSLTGLNTEAFF. The CDR3 DNA is TGTGCCAGCAGTCTGACAGGGCTGAACACTGAAGCTTTCTTT.

J is TRBJ2-7 and V is TRBV4-1; no definite D call. The CDR3 is 13 amino acids. Germline V CDR1 and CDR2: MGHRA, YSYEKL. Deletions cut 1 base from V and 3 bases from J, with 7 bases between. CDR3: CASSQADNYEQYF. The CDR3 nucleotides are TGCGCCAGCAGCCAAGCCGACAACTACGAGCAGTACTTC.

The chain combines TRBV25-1 with TRBJ2-1; D remains ambiguous. V was cut by 6 bases and J by 10 bases, with 10 bases left in between. CDR1 is MGHDK and CDR2 is SYGVNS in the germline V gene. The CDR3 extends over 11 amino acids. The CDR3 region has the DNA TGTGCCAGCAGCGCCATGACAGAGCAGTTCTTC. Translated, it gives CASSAMTEQFF. The full variable domain, completed using reference TRBV25-1 and TRBJ2-1, is EADIYQTPRYLVIGTGKKITLECSQTMGHDKMYWYQQDPGMELHLIHYSYGVNSTEKGDLSSESTVSRIRTEHFPLTLESARPSHTSQYLCASSAMTEQFFGPGTRLTVL.